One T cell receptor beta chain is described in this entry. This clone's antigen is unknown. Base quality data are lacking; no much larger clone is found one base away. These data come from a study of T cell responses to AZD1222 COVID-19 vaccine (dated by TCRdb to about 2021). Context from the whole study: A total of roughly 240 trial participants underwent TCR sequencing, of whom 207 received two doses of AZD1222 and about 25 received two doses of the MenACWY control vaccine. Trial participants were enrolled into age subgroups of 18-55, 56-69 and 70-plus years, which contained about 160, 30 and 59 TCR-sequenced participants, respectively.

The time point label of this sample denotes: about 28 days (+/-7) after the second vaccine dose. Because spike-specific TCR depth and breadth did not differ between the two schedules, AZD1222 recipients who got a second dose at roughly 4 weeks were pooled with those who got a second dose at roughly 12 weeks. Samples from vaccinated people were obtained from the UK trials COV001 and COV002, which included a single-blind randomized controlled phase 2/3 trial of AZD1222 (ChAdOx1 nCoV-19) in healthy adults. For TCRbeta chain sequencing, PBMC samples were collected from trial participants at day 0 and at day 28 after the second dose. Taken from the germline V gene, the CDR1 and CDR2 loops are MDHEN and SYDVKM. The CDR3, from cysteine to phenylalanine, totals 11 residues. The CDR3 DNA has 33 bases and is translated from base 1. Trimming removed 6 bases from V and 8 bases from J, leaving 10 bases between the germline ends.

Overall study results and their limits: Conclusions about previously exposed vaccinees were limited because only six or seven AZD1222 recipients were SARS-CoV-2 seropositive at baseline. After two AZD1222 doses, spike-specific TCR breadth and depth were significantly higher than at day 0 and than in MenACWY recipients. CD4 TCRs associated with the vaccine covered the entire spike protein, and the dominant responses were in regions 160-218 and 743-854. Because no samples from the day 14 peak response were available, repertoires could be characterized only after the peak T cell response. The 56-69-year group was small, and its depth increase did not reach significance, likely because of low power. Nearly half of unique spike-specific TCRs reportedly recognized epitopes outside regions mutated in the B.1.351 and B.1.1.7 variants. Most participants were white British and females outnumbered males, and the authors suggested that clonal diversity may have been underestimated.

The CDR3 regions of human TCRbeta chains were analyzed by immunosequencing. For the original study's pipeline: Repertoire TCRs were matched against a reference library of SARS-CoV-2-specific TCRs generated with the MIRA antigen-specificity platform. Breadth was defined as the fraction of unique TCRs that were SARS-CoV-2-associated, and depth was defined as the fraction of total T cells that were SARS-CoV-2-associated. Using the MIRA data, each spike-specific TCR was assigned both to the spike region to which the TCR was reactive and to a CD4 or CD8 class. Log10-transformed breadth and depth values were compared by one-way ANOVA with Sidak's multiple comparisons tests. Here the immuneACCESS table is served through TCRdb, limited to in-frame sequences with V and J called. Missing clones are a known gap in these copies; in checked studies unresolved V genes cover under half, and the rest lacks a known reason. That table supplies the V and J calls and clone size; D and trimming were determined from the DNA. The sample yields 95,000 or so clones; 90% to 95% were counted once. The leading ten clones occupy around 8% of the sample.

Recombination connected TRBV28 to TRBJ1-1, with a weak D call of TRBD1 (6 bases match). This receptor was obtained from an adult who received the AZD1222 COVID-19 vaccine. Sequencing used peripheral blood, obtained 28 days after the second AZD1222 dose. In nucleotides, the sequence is TGTGCCAGCAGGATTGGGACAGAAGCTTTCTTT. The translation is CASRIGTEAFF.